This T cell receptor beta chain appears in the sequencing data of a study of Ad26.COV2.S vaccination and SARS-CoV-2 variants. In the study overall: The authors gave Ad26.COV2.S intramuscularly, either once or twice 56 days apart. Whole-study results and caveats: Non-spike TCR breadth showed similarity between vaccine and placebo recipients.

Profiled with immunoSEQ multiplex PCR; TCRdb holds only in-frame clones, not every one. Of hundreds of thousands of clones in the sample, roughly nine tenths are singletons; the top ten hold over 1.3%. Treatment: 19 received Ad26.COV2.S at low or high dose, single or two shots; about 5 received placebo; per-sample allocation not given. Samples were taken on day 63 after the first vaccine or placebo injection. Vaccine was an Ad26 vector expressing Wuhan-strain SARS-CoV-2 spike. With respect to this clone: What it binds is unknown. At the DNA level, this CDR3 is encoded by other sequences in the same sample as well.

Germline loops: CDR1 KGHSH, CDR2 LQKENI. The CDR3 is made up of 14 amino acids. V was cut by 2 bases and J by 5 bases, with 13 bases left in between. The sequence was collected from a person between 18 and 59 years old who received the Ad26.COV2.S COVID-19 vaccine or a placebo. The source was peripheral blood, collected in a trial of Ad26.COV2.S vaccine versus placebo. The chain recombines TRBV18 with TRBJ2-7; perhaps D is TRBD1 or TRBD2 (5 bases each). CDR3 amino acids: CASSPGTGSDEQYF. The CDR3, as DNA: TGTGCCAGCTCACCAGGGACGGGGTCGGACGAGCAGTACTTC.